This T cell receptor (beta chain) derives from a study of spatial heterogeneity in lung cancer. Whole-study findings and limits: For expanded intratumoral alpha and beta TCRs, counts tracked tumor mutation counts.

The time point denotes: sample taken at primary tumor resection. The cohort: over 65 early-stage, untreated non-small cell lung cancer patients. Using its own MiXCR run on the 5' RACE reads, TCRdb lists one record per CDR3 protein. The sample lists around 4,800 distinct CDR3 sequences, 8.4% occurring once. This CDR3 comprises 13 residues. V was shortened by 7 bases and J by 8 bases, with 15 bases between the two germline ends. With respect to this clonotype: The antigen remains undetermined.

The sequences come from lung tumor tissue, collected at surgery. The clonotype originates from a female donor with early-stage non-small cell lung cancer. The chain combines TRBV12-3 or TRBV12-4 with TRBJ2-1, with D unresolved. As DNA, the CDR3 is TGTGCCAGCACCCCACGCCCAGAACATGAGCAGTTCTTC. It specifies CASTPRPEHEQFF.